Shown below are 10 T cell receptor beta chains from a single sample sequenced in a study of PD-1 blockade in classical Hodgkin lymphoma (dated by TCRdb to about 2020). The time point label for this specimen denotes: cycle 1 day 1 (C1D1), immediately before nivolumab initiation. All trial patients had relapsed after autologous stem cell transplantation, with cohorts A, B and C differing in prior brentuximab vedotin exposure. A Miltenyi CD4+ T cell isolation kit was used for magnetic negative selection to purify CD4+ T cells from thawed PBMCs. The library was generated by the immunoSEQ multiplex PCR assay. TCRdb mirrors the immuneACCESS table, restricted to in-frame sequences. Some clones are absent from its copies; in checked studies, under half trace to an unresolved V gene, and the reason for the others is unknown. The sample table holds 25,000 or so clones, of which around 80% were seen once. Together, the top ten hold about 2.4% of the sample.

Here the sequenced sample was CD4+ T cells from blood, taken at baseline. Every receptor here comes from a human donor with classical Hodgkin lymphoma.

V usage is TRBV15 and J usage is TRBJ2-2; D is tentatively TRBD1 or TRBD2 (5 bases each). This CDR3 has 15 residues. Germline V gives CDR1 LNHNV, CDR2 YYDKDF (reference sequence). The V end lost 3 bases, the J end lost 1 base, and 9 bases lay between the germline ends. CDR3 sequence: CATSRGVLNTGELFF. The DNA for the CDR3 is TGTGCCACCAGCAGGGGGGTTCTGAACACCGGGGAGCTGTTTTTT. The complete variable domain, with remaining parts taken from reference TRBV15 and TRBJ2-2, reads DAMVIQNPRYQVTQFGKPVTLSCSQTLNHNVMYWYQQKSSQAPKLLFHYYDKDFNNEADTPDNFQSRRPNTSFCFLDIRSPGLGDTAMYLCATSRGVLNTGELFFGEGSRLTVL.

The V and J genes are TRBV18 and TRBJ1-5, with D possibly matching TRBD1 (5 bases). V gave up 0 bases and J gave up 4 bases, with 13 bases separating them. Germline loops: CDR1 KGHSH, CDR2 LQKENI. The CDR3 has 16 residues. CDR3 nucleotide sequence: TGTGCCAGCTCACCACCTAACGTCGAGGGGAATCAGCCCCAGCATTTT. Its protein product is CASSPPNVEGNQPQHF.

The rearrangement uses TRBV9 and TRBJ1-2; 12 bases map to TRBD1. V lost 5 bases, J lost 5 bases, and 4 bases stayed unmatched. In germline, CDR1 is SGDLS, CDR2 YYNGEE. This CDR3 has 14 amino acids. CDR3 coding DNA: TGTGCCAGCAGTTGGGACAGGGGGCTATATGGCTACACCTTC. Amino acids: CASSWDRGLYGYTF.

This chain connects TRBV5-1 to TRBJ1-3; D is uncertain. The V gene lost 4 bases and the J gene lost 8 bases, with 13 bases spanning the gap. This CDR3 region has 13 residues. In germline, CDR1 is SGHRS, CDR2 YFSETQ. The CDR3 reads CASSGSQPHTIYF. CDR3 DNA: TGCGCCAGCAGCGGGTCGCAGCCCCACACCATATATTTT.

The chain has TRBV7-2 and TRBJ2-1; 9 bases fit TRBD2. Trimming at V came to 1 base and at J to 8 bases, leaving 9 bases not matched to a gene. The CDR3 contains 16 residues. In germline, CDR1 is SGHTA, CDR2 FQGNSA. CDR3 amino acids: CASSLVFAGGPHEQFF. For the CDR3, the DNA is TGTGCCAGCAGCTTAGTTTTCGCGGGGGGGCCACATGAGCAGTTCTTC.

In its sample, this clone was seen a few times. The chain has TRBV10-1 and TRBJ1-5, with no clear D. CDR1 is WNHNN, CDR2 SYGVQD, per germline (reference sequence). The CDR3 covers 16 residues. Trimming removed 3 bases from V and 2 bases from J, with 14 bases in between. The CDR3 here is CASSDLDRSGNQPQHF. CDR3 DNA sequence: TGCGCCAGCAGTGACCTAGACCGTAGTGGCAATCAGCCCCAGCATTTT.

V usage is TRBV10-3 and J usage is TRBJ1-2; no clear D gene. CDR1 is ENHRY and CDR2 is SYGVKD in the germline V gene. The CDR3 loop spans 15 amino acids. Trimming pared 0 bases from V and 4 bases from J, leaving 12 bases between. The CDR3, as DNA: TGTGCCATCAGTGAGTCGATCAGTGAACCCTATGGCTACACCTTC. Translation gives CAISESISEPYGYTF.

V gene TRBV7-2 combines with J gene TRBJ2-7; 7 nucleotides match TRBD1. The CDR3 has 15 amino acids. V shed 3 bases and J 2 bases; nucleotides not matched to a gene: 7. The germline CDR1 and CDR2 sequences are SGHTA and FQGNSA. This CDR3 reads CASSLDPTGTYEQYF. Written as DNA, the CDR3 is TGTGCCAGCAGCTTGGATCCGACAGGGACCTACGAGCAGTACTTC.

This clone was seen a handful of times. V and J are TRBV9 and TRBJ2-1; D possibly matches TRBD1 or TRBD2 (5 bases each). The V gene lost 7 bases and the J gene lost 10 bases, with 18 bases spanning the gap. Per the germline V gene, CDR1 is SGDLS and CDR2 is YYNGEE. This CDR3 spans 13 amino acids. The CDR3 protein is CASAWVGDGEQFF. DNA of the CDR3: TGTGCCAGCGCCTGGGTGGGGGATGGCGAGCAGTTCTTC.

The chain recombines TRBV7-9 with TRBJ2-6, with D possibly called TRBD1 or TRBD2 (5 bases each). Trimming stripped 7 bases from V and 0 bases from J, with 19 bases between. The V gene's germline CDR1 is SEHNR and CDR2 FQNEAQ (reference sequence). The CDR3 covers 18 residues. CDR3 bases: TGTGCCAGCACCCCGACCCCGGGACGGAACTCTGGGGCCAACGTCCTGACTTTC. Its translation is CASTPTPGRNSGANVLTF.